Listed below are T cell receptor beta chains from one sample, sequenced in a study of T cell changes during pregnancy in multiple sclerosis. The assay was immunoSEQ multiplex PCR, and TCRdb's table has in-frame clones only and misses some. The profile shows under 45,000 clones, roughly 96% of them singletons. Source: peripheral blood, taken in the second trimester of pregnancy. Receptor source: a female donor with multiple sclerosis, enrolled in a pregnancy study. Both conserved end residues are part of each CDR3. D genes are given only for firm matches. For some rows the clone size is stated as once, few or many, or as a class when expanded; others skip it.

D gene | clone size | J gene | V gene | CDR3 protein | CDR3 DNA
TRBD2 | - | TRBJ2-7 | TRBV27 | CASSFSPRVAGEARVPYEQYF | TGTGCCAGCAGTTTCTCCCCCAGGGTAGCGGGGGAAGCTAGGGTGCCCTACGAGCAGTACTTC
- | - | TRBJ1-1 | TRBV7-8 | CASSYPPTGINTEAFF | TGTGCCAGCAGCTACCCGCCGACAGGAATAAACACTGAAGCTTTCTTT
- | - | TRBJ1-1 | TRBV27 | CASSFRGYTEAFF | TGTGCCAGCAGTTTTAGGGGGTACACTGAAGCTTTCTTT
- | - | TRBJ1-1 | TRBV5-1 | CASRQQVIPETEAFF | TGCGCCAGCAGGCAACAGGTAATCCCTGAGACTGAAGCTTTCTTT
TRBD1 | once | TRBJ1-2 | TRBV7-9 | CASSLEPRRGQGLNGYTF | TGTGCCAGCAGCTTAGAGCCCCGACGGGGACAGGGCCTCAATGGCTACACCTTC
- | - | TRBJ2-7 | TRBV15 | CATSPLSGASYEQYF | TGTGCCACCAGCCCCCTAAGCGGTGCCTCCTACGAGCAGTACTTC
- | - | TRBJ2-4 | TRBV5-1 | CASVYFSRTDVNIQYF | TGCGCCAGCGTTTATTTCAGTCGGACAGATGTAAACATTCAGTACTTC
- | - | TRBJ2-1 | TRBV7-7 | CASSLNQGSYNEQFF | TGTGCCAGCAGCTTAAATCAGGGCTCCTACAATGAGCAGTTCTTC
TRBD1 | - | TRBJ2-5 | TRBV9 | CASSVGAGGETQYF | TGTGCCAGCAGCGTAGGGGCAGGGGGAGAGACCCAGTACTTC
TRBD2 | - | TRBJ2-7 | TRBV11-2 | CASSPLGTTSYEQYF | TGTGCCAGCAGCCCGCTTGGGACTACCTCGTACGAGCAGTACTTC
TRBD2 | - | TRBJ2-7 | TRBV5-1 | CASSLETSGPYEQYF | TGCGCCAGCAGCTTGGAGACTAGCGGGCCCTACGAGCAGTACTTC
TRBD2 | - | TRBJ2-1 | TRBV5-6 | CASSYLAGDGYNEQFF | TGTGCCAGCAGCTATCTAGCGGGAGATGGGTACAATGAGCAGTTCTTC
- | - | TRBJ2-7 | TRBV7-2 | CASSLAGSGGYEQYF | TGTGCCAGCAGCTTAGCGGGTAGCGGCGGATACGAGCAGTACTTC
- | - | TRBJ2-2 | TRBV28 | CASSSEGTPNTGELFF | TGTGCCAGCAGTTCTGAGGGGACACCGAACACCGGGGAGCTGTTTTTT
TRBD1 | - | TRBJ2-3 | TRBV28 | CASSLIQGADTQYF | TGTGCCAGCAGTTTGATACAGGGGGCAGATACGCAGTATTTT
TRBD1 | - | TRBJ2-7 | TRBV4-2 | CASSQDLDREHYEQYF | TGTGCCAGCAGCCAAGATCTCGACAGGGAGCACTACGAGCAGTACTTC
- | - | TRBJ2-1 | TRBV7-2 | CASSLEYQAEQFF | TGTGCCAGCAGCTTAGAGTATCAGGCTGAGCAGTTCTTC
TRBD1 | - | TRBJ1-3 | TRBV4-1 | CASSQIGQVISGNTIYF | TGCGCCAGCAGCCAGATTGGACAGGTGATCTCTGGAAACACCATATATTTT
TRBD1 | once | TRBJ2-3 | TRBV9 | CASSPRGLGADTQYF | TGTGCCAGCAGCCCGAGGGGGCTGGGCGCAGATACGCAGTATTTT
TRBD1 | - | TRBJ2-2 | TRBV27 | CASSPLTGLNTGELFF | TGTGCCAGCAGTCCTCTGACAGGGCTTAACACCGGGGAGCTGTTTTTT
- | - | TRBJ1-5 | TRBV7-6 | CASSLPGQPQHF | TGTGCCAGCAGCTTACCAGGCCAGCCCCAGCATTTT
- | - | TRBJ1-4 | TRBV4-1 | CASSHAAEKLFF | TGCGCCAGCAGCCATGCGGCCGAAAAACTGTTTTTT
TRBD2 | - | TRBJ2-1 | TRBV5-4 | CASSLERGGHNEQFF | TGTGCCAGCAGCTTGGAGAGGGGAGGGCACAATGAGCAGTTCTTC
- | - | TRBJ2-2 | TRBV4-3 | CASSQEGRGTGELFF | TGCGCCAGCAGCCAAGAGGGCAGGGGCACCGGGGAGCTGTTTTTT
TRBD2 | - | TRBJ2-4 | TRBV9 | CASSVATERLAGTKNIQYF | TGTGCCAGCAGCGTAGCTACGGAGAGGCTAGCGGGAACCAAAAACATTCAGTACTTC
TRBD2 | - | TRBJ2-7 | TRBV5-4 | CASSGSSGRSYEQYF | TGTGCCAGCAGCGGTTCTAGCGGTCGCTCCTACGAGCAGTACTTC
- | - | TRBJ1-1 | TRBV2 | CASTFAGNMNTEAFF | TGTGCCAGCACCTTCGCAGGGAACATGAACACTGAAGCTTTCTTT
- | - | TRBJ1-1 | TRBV7-2 | CASSLGSMNTEAFF | TGTGCCAGCAGCTTAGGGTCTATGAACACTGAAGCTTTCTTT
- | once | TRBJ2-1 | TRBV27 | CASSLSDGNNEQFF | TGTGCCAGCAGTTTATCCGACGGGAACAATGAGCAGTTCTTC
TRBD1 | - | TRBJ2-5 | TRBV7-7 | CASSLEGRGQGRETQYF | TGTGCCAGCAGCTTAGAAGGTCGTGGACAGGGAAGAGAGACCCAGTACTTC
TRBD2 | - | TRBJ2-1 | TRBV9 | CASSVRGGSYNEQFF | TGTGCCAGCAGCGTTCGGGGGGGCTCCTACAATGAGCAGTTCTTC
- | - | TRBJ1-3 | TRBV6-5 | CASSYAPGSGNTIYF | TGTGCCAGCAGTTATGCCCCAGGGTCTGGAAACACCATATATTTT
- | - | TRBJ2-7 | TRBV5-4 | CASSFRAGEQYF | TGTGCCAGCAGCTTCAGGGCCGGGGAGCAGTACTTC
- | - | TRBJ1-2 | TRBV6-6 | CASSNRRMTGEGYTF | TGTGCCAGCAGTAACAGGCGGATGACCGGAGAAGGCTACACCTTC
TRBD2 | - | TRBJ2-1 | TRBV11-2 | CASSFRLAGELNEQFF | TGTGCCAGCAGCTTCCGACTAGCGGGAGAGCTTAATGAGCAGTTCTTC
- | - | TRBJ2-5 | TRBV28 | CASSPSGRRETQYF | TGTGCCAGCAGTCCCTCAGGGAGGAGGGAGACCCAGTACTTC
TRBD1 | - | TRBJ1-5 | TRBV6-5 | CASGQGLDSNQPQHF | TGTGCCAGCGGACAGGGATTGGACAGCAATCAGCCCCAGCATTTT
- | - | TRBJ2-3 | TRBV5-1 | CASSSGQGGGSTDTQYF | TGCGCCAGCAGCTCCGGACAGGGCGGGGGTAGCACAGATACGCAGTATTTT
TRBD1 | once | TRBJ1-1 | TRBV13 | CASSFSGGTVNTEAFF | TGTGCCAGCAGCTTTTCCGGCGGGACAGTGAACACTGAAGCTTTCTTT
- | - | TRBJ1-5 | TRBV10-2 | CASSESPYRVPNQPQHF | TGCGCCAGCAGTGAGTCGCCATATCGAGTACCCAATCAGCCCCAGCATTTT
TRBD1 | - | TRBJ1-2 | TRBV18 | CASSPAGGGYYGYTF | TGTGCCAGCTCACCGGCAGGGGGCGGCTACTATGGCTACACCTTC
TRBD2 | - | TRBJ2-7 | TRBV6-1 | CASSEGTSGFYEQYF | TGTGCCAGCAGTGAAGGGACTAGCGGGTTTTACGAGCAGTACTTC
- | - | TRBJ2-1 | TRBV9 | CASSPQLGRLVFNEQFF | TGTGCCAGCAGCCCGCAACTCGGGCGACTAGTCTTCAATGAGCAGTTCTTC
TRBD1 | - | TRBJ1-6 | TRBV7-9 | CASSMDRGRTPLHF | TGTGCCAGCAGCATGGACAGGGGAAGGACACCCCTCCACTTT
TRBD1 | - | TRBJ1-2 | TRBV4-1 | CASSQDVGQGVGAGYTF | TGCGCCAGCAGCCAAGATGTGGGCCAGGGGGTAGGCGCTGGCTACACCTTC
- | - | TRBJ1-5 | TRBV5-3 | CARSLAKGQLESRVQPQHF | TGTGCCAGAAGCTTGGCCAAGGGGCAGCTCGAGTCTAGGGTTCAGCCCCAGCATTTT
- | - | TRBJ1-2 | TRBV14 | CASSQERVNDGYTF | TGTGCCAGCAGCCAAGAACGAGTGAACGATGGCTACACCTTC
TRBD2 | - | TRBJ2-7 | TRBV7-9 | CASSLGSGGTSYEQYF | TGTGCCAGCAGCTTAGGTAGCGGGGGGACCTCCTACGAGCAGTACTTC
- | - | TRBJ1-5 | TRBV6-1 | CASSLDLGNQPQHF | TGTGCCAGCAGCCTAGATTTAGGCAATCAGCCCCAGCATTTT
TRBD1 | - | TRBJ1-1 | TRBV5-5 | CASSPRTGNAEAFF | TGTGCCAGCAGCCCTAGGACAGGGAATGCTGAAGCTTTCTTT
- | once | TRBJ1-1 | TRBV5-4 | CASSAGNTEAFF | TGTGCCAGCAGCGCAGGGAACACTGAAGCTTTCTTT
- | - | TRBJ2-5 | TRBV20-1 | CSATHQETQYF | TGCAGTGCAACTCATCAAGAGACCCAGTACTTC
TRBD1 | - | TRBJ2-1 | TRBV9 | CASSAGQGEYNEQFF | TGTGCCAGCAGCGCAGGACAGGGGGAATACAATGAGCAGTTCTTC
TRBD1 | - | TRBJ1-4 | TRBV6-1 | CATRGRKFGEKLFF | TGTGCCACGAGGGGGCGAAAGTTCGGTGAAAAACTGTTTTTT
- | - | TRBJ2-7 | TRBV6-1 | CASSELTGRYEQYF | TGTGCCAGCAGTGAACTCACAGGGCGCTACGAGCAGTACTTC